A selection of T cell receptor beta chains follows, all from one sample in a study of a mutant IDH1 vaccine in newly diagnosed glioma. The method was immunoSEQ multiplex PCR; TCRdb's version includes in-frame clones alone and lacks a portion of them. The data contain 30,000 to 40,000 clones, approximately 80% of them seen just once; the ten biggest clones take up around 5%. Which antigens these TCRs recognize remains unknown. Specimen: PBMCs, collected from a glioma patient whose treatment included an IDH1 peptide vaccine. The receptors originated from a man aged 35-49 years with glioma. CDR3s include the opening cysteine and the closing phenylalanine or tryptophan. The order of the fields is J gene, D gene, V gene, clone size, CDR3 DNA, CDR3 protein. A D gene is named only where the DNA matches it firmly. Not every row has a clone size; where given, it reads once, few, many or a size class.

TRBJ2-2 - TRBV28 - TGTGCCAGCAAAGGAACGACCGGGGAGCTGTTTTTT CASKGTTGELFF
TRBJ2-6 - TRBV6-1 - TGTGCCAGCAGTGAAGACTCCGAGTTCAGGGTAGCCAACGTCCTGACTTTC CASSEDSEFRVANVLTF
TRBJ1-4 - TRBV5-6 - TGTGCCAGCAGCTCCAATAGGGCGAGGGGAAGGTTGGATGAAAAACTGTTTTTT CASSSNRARGRLDEKLFF
TRBJ1-3 TRBD1 TRBV13 - TGTGCCAGCAGCGCCACGGGACAGGGAGTAGACACCATATATTTT CASSATGQGVDTIYF
TRBJ2-7 - TRBV28 - TGTGCCAGCAGTTCTCCCTCCCCCGGGGCTTTTGGGGGAGACGAGCAGTACTTC CASSSPSPGAFGGDEQYF
TRBJ2-1 TRBD2 TRBV5-1 - TGCGCCAGCAGCTTATCCGGGACTAGGTTCGATGAGCAGTTCTTC CASSLSGTRFDEQFF
TRBJ2-1 TRBD2 TRBV4-3 - TGCGCCAGCAGCCAAGCTCTAGGCGCGGGGGTTGAGCAGTTCTTC CASSQALGAGVEQFF
TRBJ2-7 - TRBV5-1 - TGCGCCAGCAGCTTGGAAGCCGGACCGACCTACGAGCAGTACTTT CASSLEAGPTYEQYF
TRBJ2-1 - TRBV6-5 once TGTGCCAGCGCCCAAAATCAGTGGACCGAGCAGTTCTTC CASAQNQWTEQFF
TRBJ2-3 TRBD1 TRBV19 - TGTGCCAGTAGTACCGGGACAGGGGGACCAGATACGCAGTATTTT CASSTGTGGPDTQYF
TRBJ2-7 - TRBV4-3 - TGCGCCAGCAGCCAGACTGAAACCGGGTATCAGTACTTC CASSQTETGYQYF